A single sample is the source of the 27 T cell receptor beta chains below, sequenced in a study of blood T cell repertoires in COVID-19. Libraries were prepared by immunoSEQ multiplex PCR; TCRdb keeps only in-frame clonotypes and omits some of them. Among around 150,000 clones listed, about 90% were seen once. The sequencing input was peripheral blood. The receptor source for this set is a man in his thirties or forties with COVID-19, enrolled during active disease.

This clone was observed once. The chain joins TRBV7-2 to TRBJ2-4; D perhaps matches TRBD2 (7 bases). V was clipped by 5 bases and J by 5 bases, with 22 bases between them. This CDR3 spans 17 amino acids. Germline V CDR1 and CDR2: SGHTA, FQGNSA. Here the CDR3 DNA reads TGTGCCAGCAGCCCAATACTCGTGAGGGGGGGCCAAAACATTCAGTACTTC. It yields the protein CASSPILVRGGQNIQYF.

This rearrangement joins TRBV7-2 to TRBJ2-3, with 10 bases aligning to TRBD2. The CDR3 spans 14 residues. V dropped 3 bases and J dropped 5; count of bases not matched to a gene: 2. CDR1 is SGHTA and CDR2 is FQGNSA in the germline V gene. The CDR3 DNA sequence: TGTGCCAGCAGCTTGGGACTAGCGATAGATACGCAGTATTTT. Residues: CASSLGLAIDTQYF.

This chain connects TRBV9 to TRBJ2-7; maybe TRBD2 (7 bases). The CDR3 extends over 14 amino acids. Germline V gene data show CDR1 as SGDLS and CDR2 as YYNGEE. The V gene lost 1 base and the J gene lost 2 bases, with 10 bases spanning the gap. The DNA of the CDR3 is TGTGCCAGCAGCGTATACGGGGGGCCCTACGAGCAGTACTTC. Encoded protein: CASSVYGGPYEQYF.

The CDR3 spells CASSFRTQTQETQYF. CDR3 coding DNA: TGTGCCAGCAGCTTCCGGACACAAACCCAAGAGACCCAGTACTTC. This chain joins TRBV11-2 and TRBJ2-5; possible D gene TRBD1, 5 bases. The length of the CDR3 is 15 residues. Germline V gene sequence: CDR1 SGHAT, CDR2 FQNNGV. V was shortened by 3 bases and J by 1 base, with 12 bases between the two germline ends.

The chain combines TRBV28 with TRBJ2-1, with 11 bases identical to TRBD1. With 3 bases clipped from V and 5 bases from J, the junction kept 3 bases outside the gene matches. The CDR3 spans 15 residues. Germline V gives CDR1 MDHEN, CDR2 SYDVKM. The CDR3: CASSFGGQGDNEQFF. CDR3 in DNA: TGTGCCAGCAGTTTTGGGGGACAGGGGGACAATGAGCAGTTCTTC.

The chain's CDR3 is CAWNTGTGVDNEQFF. The DNA for the CDR3 is TGTGCCTGGAACACCGGGACAGGGGTCGACAATGAGCAGTTCTTC. The chain joins TRBV30 to TRBJ2-1, with 10 positions matching TRBD1. V trimming: 4 bases; J trimming: 5 bases; junction bases outside the gene matches: 8. The CDR3 consists of 15 residues. The germline gives CDR1 GTSNPN, CDR2 SVGIG (reference sequence).

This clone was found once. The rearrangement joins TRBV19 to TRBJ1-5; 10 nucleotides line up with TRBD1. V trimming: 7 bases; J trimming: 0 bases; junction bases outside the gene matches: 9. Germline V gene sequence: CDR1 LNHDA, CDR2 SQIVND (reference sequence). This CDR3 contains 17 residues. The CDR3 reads CASTRDRGAYSNQPQHF. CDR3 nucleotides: TGTGCCAGTACCCGGGACAGGGGCGCTTATAGCAATCAGCCCCAGCATTTT.

The CDR3 DNA sequence: TGTGCCAGCAGCGAGGGACAGGGTGGGTACGAGCAGTACTTC. Amino acid sequence: CASSEGQGGYEQYF. The chain joins TRBV11-3 to TRBJ2-7, with 9 bases that match TRBD1. Looked up from germline, CDR1 is SGHNT and CDR2 is YENEEA. The CDR3 is 14 residues long. J gave up 4 bases and V 5 bases, and 6 bases lay outside the gene matches.

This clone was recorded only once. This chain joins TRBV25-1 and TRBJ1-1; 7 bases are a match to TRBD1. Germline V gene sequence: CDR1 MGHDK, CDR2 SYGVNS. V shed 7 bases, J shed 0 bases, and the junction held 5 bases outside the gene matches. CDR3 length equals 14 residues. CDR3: CASTQDRLNTEAFF. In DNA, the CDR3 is TGTGCCAGCACCCAGGACAGGCTGAACACTGAAGCTTTCTTT.

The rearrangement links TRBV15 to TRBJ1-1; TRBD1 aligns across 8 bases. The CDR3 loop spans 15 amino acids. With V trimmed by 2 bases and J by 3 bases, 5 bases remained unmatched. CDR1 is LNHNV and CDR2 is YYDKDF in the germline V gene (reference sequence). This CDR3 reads CATSRKTGVYTEAFF. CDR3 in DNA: TGTGCCACCAGCAGAAAGACAGGGGTATACACTGAAGCTTTCTTT.

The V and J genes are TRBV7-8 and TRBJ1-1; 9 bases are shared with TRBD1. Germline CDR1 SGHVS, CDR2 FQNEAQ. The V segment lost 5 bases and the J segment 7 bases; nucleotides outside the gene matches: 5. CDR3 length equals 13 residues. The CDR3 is CASSLGQGIEAFF. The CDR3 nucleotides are TGTGCCAGCAGCCTCGGACAGGGGATTGAAGCTTTCTTT.

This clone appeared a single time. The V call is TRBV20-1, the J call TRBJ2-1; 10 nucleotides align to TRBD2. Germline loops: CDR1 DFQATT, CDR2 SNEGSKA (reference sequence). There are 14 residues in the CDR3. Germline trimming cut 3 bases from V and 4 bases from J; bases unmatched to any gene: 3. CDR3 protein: CSASWTSGYNEQFF. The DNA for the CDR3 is TGCAGTGCTAGTTGGACTAGCGGATACAATGAGCAGTTCTTC.

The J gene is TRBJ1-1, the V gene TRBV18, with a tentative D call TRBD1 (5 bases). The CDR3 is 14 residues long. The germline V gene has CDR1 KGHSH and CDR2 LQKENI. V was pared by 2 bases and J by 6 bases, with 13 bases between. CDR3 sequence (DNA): TGTGCCAGCTCACCAAACCCAGGGAAGGCTGAAGCTTTCTTT. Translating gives CASSPNPGKAEAFF.

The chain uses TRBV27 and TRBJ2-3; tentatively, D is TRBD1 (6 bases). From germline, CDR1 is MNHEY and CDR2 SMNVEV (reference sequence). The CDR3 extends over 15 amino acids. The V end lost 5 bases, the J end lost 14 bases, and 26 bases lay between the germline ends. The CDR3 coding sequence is TGTGCCAGCAGTCCCCGACAGGTGGGCCATCGAACGTGGTATTTT. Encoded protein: CASSPRQVGHRTWYF.

The CDR3 here is CASSFVVDRERTGELFF. The DNA for the CDR3 is TGTGCCAGCAGCTTCGTGGTGGACAGGGAGAGGACCGGGGAGCTGTTTTTT. This sequence joins TRBV21-1 and TRBJ2-2; TRBD1 is the table's D call and was not checked against the DNA. TRBV21-1 is given as a pseudogene. CDR3 length equals 17 residues.

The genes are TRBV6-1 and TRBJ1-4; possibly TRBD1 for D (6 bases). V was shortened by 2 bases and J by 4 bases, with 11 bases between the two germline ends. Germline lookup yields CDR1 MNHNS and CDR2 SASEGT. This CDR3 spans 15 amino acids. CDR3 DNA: TGTGCCAGCAGTGAAATGGGGGCCTATAATGAAAAACTGTTTTTT. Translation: CASSEMGAYNEKLFF.

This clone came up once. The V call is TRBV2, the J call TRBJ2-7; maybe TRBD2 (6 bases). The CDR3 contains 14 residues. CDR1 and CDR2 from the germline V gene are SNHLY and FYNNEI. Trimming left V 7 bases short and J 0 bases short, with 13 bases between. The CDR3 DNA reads TGTGCCAGCATCTGGAGGAGGGGCTCCTACGAGCAGTACTTC. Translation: CASIWRRGSYEQYF.

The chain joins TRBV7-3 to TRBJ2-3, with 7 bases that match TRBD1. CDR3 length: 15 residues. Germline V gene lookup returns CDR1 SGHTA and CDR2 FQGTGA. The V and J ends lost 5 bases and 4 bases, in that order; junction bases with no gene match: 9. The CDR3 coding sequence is TGTGCCAGCAGCAGGGGGCAGGGGTATTCAGATACGCAGTATTTT. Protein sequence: CASSRGQGYSDTQYF.

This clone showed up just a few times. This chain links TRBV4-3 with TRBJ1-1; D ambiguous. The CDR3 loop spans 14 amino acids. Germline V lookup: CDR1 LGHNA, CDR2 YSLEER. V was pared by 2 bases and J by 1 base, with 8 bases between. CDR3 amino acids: CASSQPLGNTEAFF. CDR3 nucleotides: TGCGCCAGCAGCCAACCTCTAGGGAACACTGAAGCTTTCTTT.

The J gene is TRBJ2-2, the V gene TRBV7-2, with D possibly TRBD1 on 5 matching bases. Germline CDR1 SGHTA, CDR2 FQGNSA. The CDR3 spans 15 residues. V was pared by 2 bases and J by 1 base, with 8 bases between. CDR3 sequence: CASSLQGLNTGELFF. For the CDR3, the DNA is TGTGCCAGCAGCTTACAGGGCCTGAACACCGGGGAGCTGTTTTTT.

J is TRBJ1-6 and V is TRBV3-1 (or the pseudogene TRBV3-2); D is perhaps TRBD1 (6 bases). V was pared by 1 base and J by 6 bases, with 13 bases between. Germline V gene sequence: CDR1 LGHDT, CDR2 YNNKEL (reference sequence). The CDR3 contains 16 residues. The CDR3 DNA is TGTGCCAGCAGCCAAGGAGGGGGGGGGCTTAATTCACCCCTCCACTTT. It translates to CASSQGGGGLNSPLHF.

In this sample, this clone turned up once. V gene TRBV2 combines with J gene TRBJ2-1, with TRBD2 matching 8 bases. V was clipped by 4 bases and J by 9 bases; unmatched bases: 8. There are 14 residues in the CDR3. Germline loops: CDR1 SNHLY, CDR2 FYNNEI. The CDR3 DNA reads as TGTGCCAGCAGTGTAACGGGAGGGATGCTTGAGCAGTTCTTC. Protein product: CASSVTGGMLEQFF.

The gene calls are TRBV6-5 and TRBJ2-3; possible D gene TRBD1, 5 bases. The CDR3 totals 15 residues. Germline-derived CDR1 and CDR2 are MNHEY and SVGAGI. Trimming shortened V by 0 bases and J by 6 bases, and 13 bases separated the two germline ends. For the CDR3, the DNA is TGTGCCAGCAGTTACTCCGGGCAGGGTATCGATACGCAGTATTTT. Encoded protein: CASSYSGQGIDTQYF.

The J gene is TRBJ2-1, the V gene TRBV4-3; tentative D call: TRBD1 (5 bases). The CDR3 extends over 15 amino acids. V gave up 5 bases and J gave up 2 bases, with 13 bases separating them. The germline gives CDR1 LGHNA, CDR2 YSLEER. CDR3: CASSITDNPYNEQFF. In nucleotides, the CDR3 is TGCGCCAGCAGCATCACGGACAACCCCTACAATGAGCAGTTCTTC.

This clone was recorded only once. As DNA, the CDR3 is TGTGCCAGCAGTTACAGGGGCCGCTACGAGCAGTACTTC. Protein: CASSYRGRYEQYF. The chain combines TRBV6-2 or TRBV6-3 with TRBJ2-7; perhaps TRBD1 as D (5 bases). Germline-derived CDR1 and CDR2 are MNHEY and SVGEGT. This CDR3 has 13 amino acids. Deletions cut 2 bases from V and 3 bases from J, with 8 bases between.

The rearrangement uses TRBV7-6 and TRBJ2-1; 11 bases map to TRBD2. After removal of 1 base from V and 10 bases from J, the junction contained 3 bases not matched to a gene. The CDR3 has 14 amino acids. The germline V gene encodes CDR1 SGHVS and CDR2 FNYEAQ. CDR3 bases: TGTGCCAGCAGCTTAGGGAGACTAGCGGGAGAGCAGTTCTTC. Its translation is CASSLGRLAGEQFF.

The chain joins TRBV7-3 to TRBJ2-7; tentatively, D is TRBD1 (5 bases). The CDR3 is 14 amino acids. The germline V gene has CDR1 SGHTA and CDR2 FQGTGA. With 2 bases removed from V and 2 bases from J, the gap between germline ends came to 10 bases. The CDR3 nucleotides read TGTGCCAGCAGCTTATCAGGGCCTCCCTACGAGCAGTACTTC. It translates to CASSLSGPPYEQYF.